These T cell receptor beta chains were read from a single sample in a study of patients and donors after allogeneic stem cell transplantation. TCRdb reanalysed the RT-PCR reads using MiXCR and keeps one entry per CDR3 protein. The repertoire holds 900,000 to 1,000,000 distinct CDR3 sequences, over 15% seen once, with 5% to 7.5% in the top ten. Material for sequencing was blood, either unsorted or a sorted T cell fraction (not recorded which). These receptors came from a human donor who was either an allogeneic HSCT recipient or a stem cell or donor lymphocyte infusion donor (not recorded which). It is not recorded whose cells these are; they may come from a transplant donor. Each CDR3 is given with its conserved first and last residue. The D gene is left open where the match is weak. Where a row states a size, it is once, few, many or the class of an expanded clone; other rows omit it.

j_call clone_size v_call d_call cdr3_nt cdr3_aa
TRBJ2-7 NA TRBV5-1 NA TGCGCCAGCAGCTTGGTTACGGGGGGCCCCTACAAGCAGTACTTC CASSLVTGGPYKQYF
TRBJ2-2 many TRBV12-3/TRBV12-4 NA TGTGCCAGCAGTTTGAAGGGGCCCCGCAACACCGGGGAGCTGTTTTTT CASSLKGPRNTGELFF
TRBJ2-1 few TRBV20-1 NA TGCAGTGCTCAAGGGGGTAGCGGGTACAATGAGCAGTTCTTC CSAQGGSGYNEQFF
TRBJ2-3 NA TRBV11-2 TRBD2 TGTGCCAGCAGCCCTCGACTAGCGGGTCCTAGCACAGATACGCAGTATTTT CASSPRLAGPSTDTQYF
TRBJ2-1 many TRBV24-1 TRBD1 TGTGCCACCAGTGAACGAGGACAGGGGAGGAATGAGCAGTTCTTC CATSERGQGRNEQFF
TRBJ2-3 few TRBV20-1 TRBD1 TGCAGTGCAGGGGACAGCCACACAGATACGCAGTATTTT CSAGDSHTDTQYF
TRBJ2-1 NA TRBV5-1 TRBD2 TGCGCCAGCAGCTTAGGGCCAGGGAGGGCCCTTGAGGGTGAGCAGTTCTTC CASSLGPGRALEGEQFF
TRBJ2-2 NA TRBV5-4 TRBD1 TGTGCCAGCAGACCCCCCGGACAGGGCCCTGATGGGGAGCTGTTTTTT CASRPPGQGPDGELFF
TRBJ2-3 once TRBV27 TRBD2 TGTGCCAGCAGTATCTCGCGGGGGGGCGGTACCTCGCAGTATTTT CASSISRGGGTSQYF
TRBJ1-1 NA TRBV12-3/TRBV12-4 NA TGTGCCAGCAGTCGACCAGAGGGGGGTTTCACTGAAGCTTTCTTT CASSRPEGGFTEAFF
TRBJ1-2 few TRBV10-3 NA TGTGCCATCAGTGGGACAGCGGGGGGCTACACCTTC CAISGTAGGYTF
TRBJ2-3 NA TRBV12-3/TRBV12-4 TRBD2 TGTGCCAGCAGTTTAAATCTAGCGGGGGGCACAGATACGCAGTATTTT CASSLNLAGGTDTQYF
TRBJ2-1 NA TRBV10-3 NA TGTGCCATCAGTTCAGACAAGAACCCCTACAATGAGCAGTTCTTC CAISSDKNPYNEQFF
TRBJ1-3 few TRBV4-3 NA TGCGCCAGCAGCCAAGAATGGGGCCCCGACACCATATATTTT CASSQEWGPDTIYF
TRBJ2-3 NA TRBV12-3/TRBV12-4 TRBD2 TGTGCCAGCAGTGACCCGGGACTAGCGGGACCTTCAGATACGCAGTATTTT CASSDPGLAGPSDTQYF